This T cell receptor beta chain was recorded in a study of human T cells and chemical hapten exposure. Background on the study: Patches with 0.01% DPC went on the upper back, and the tests were read at 6 days. Slight volume differences across pooled libraries mainly accounted for varying per-sample TCR yields.

One entry per CDR3 protein, called by TCRdb with MiXCR from the RACE reads. The sample carries about 120,000 distinct CDR3 sequences, about 13% recorded once. Trimming left V 0 bases short and J 15 bases short, with 12 bases between. The CDR3 spans 12 residues. In germline, CDR1 is MNHEY, CDR2 SVGEGT. This clonotype occurred a few times. Specified time point: patch test 1, 2 weeks after DPC sensitization. The treatment: therapeutic diphenylcyclopropenone sensitization with weekly scalp DPC. This sample comprised whole blood, obtained in connection with sensitization to the hapten diphenylcyclopropenone (DPC). This TCR was recovered from a man aged 18 to 30 with alopecia areata. Some clones in this sample may be carry-over from other donors' samples. The genes are TRBV6-2 or TRBV6-3 and TRBJ2-4; no clear D. DNA of the CDR3: TGTGCCAGCAGTTACTCAGGCAGGATGGGGTACTTC. The encoded protein is CASSYSGRMGYF.